This section outlines one TCR beta chain sequence together with its context. The CDR3 totals 14 residues. Germline V lookup: CDR1 SGHVS, CDR2 FQNEAQ. The ends were cut back, 3 bases at V and 1 base at J, with 9 bases in the middle. Clones were sequenced by immunoSEQ multiplex PCR, and TCRdb holds only the in-frame ones, with some missing. Of fewer than 350,000 clones listed, roughly 85% were seen once; the top ten hold around 1.8%. The source of the sample is a study of blood T cell repertoires in COVID-19. The sample taken for sequencing was PBMCs or T cells enriched from blood (not recorded which). This rearrangement joins TRBV7-8 to TRBJ1-2, with D possibly being TRBD1 (6 bases). This clonotype originated in a woman between 25 and 40 years old who had been exposed to COVID-19. CDR3 coding DNA: TGTGCCAGCAGCTTCCCGGACAGTAACTATGGCTACACCTTC. It translates to CASSFPDSNYGYTF. Based on the CDR3 plus reference TRBV7-8 and TRBJ1-2, the full variable domain is GAGVSQSPRYKVAKRGQDVALRCDPISGHVSLFWYQQALGQGPEFLTYFQNEAQLDKSGLPSDRFFAERPEGSVSTLKIQRTQQEDSAVYLCASSFPDSNYGYTFGSGTRLTVV.